The 31 T cell receptor beta chains below all came from one sample that was sequenced in a study of Ad26.COV2.S vaccination and SARS-CoV-2 variants listed by TCRdb under 2021. The treatment or condition label for this specimen denotes: roughly 20 received Ad26.COV2.S at low or high dose, single or two shots; roughly 5 received placebo; per-sample allocation not given. For vaccine and placebo recipients, repertoires were sequenced using samples collected on day 63 after the first injection. Library preparation employed the immunoSEQ multiplex PCR assay. The source is immuneACCESS, and TCRdb retained only in-frame sequences with V and J called. Part of the clones is not carried over; for the studies checked, unresolved V genes explain less than half of this, and the remainder is unexplained. This sample has roughly 350,000 clones in its table, and 86% of those were observed once. Approximately 12% of the sample is in the top ten clones.

The material was peripheral blood, obtained in a trial of Ad26.COV2.S vaccine versus placebo. These receptors were collected from a person aged 18-60 years who received the Ad26.COV2.S COVID-19 vaccine or a placebo.

The chain is built from TRBV7-8 and TRBJ2-1; 7 bases are shared with TRBD1. Germline CDR1 SGHVS, CDR2 FQNEAQ. This CDR3 is 16 amino acids long. V gave up 0 bases and J gave up 0 bases; unmatched junction bases: 2. The CDR3 spells CASSLATGRSYNEQFF. CDR3 DNA: TGTGCCAGCAGCTTAGCGACAGGGCGCTCCTACAATGAGCAGTTCTTC.

The rearrangement uses TRBV9 and TRBJ1-2; possibly TRBD1 for D (5 bases). The CDR3 sequence is 14 residues long. Trimming took off 0 bases at V and 8 bases at J, with 14 bases between the two ends. CDR1 SGDLS and CDR2 YYNGEE come from the germline V gene. This CDR3 reads CASSVERGAGGYTF. The CDR3 DNA sequence: TGTGCCAGCAGCGTAGAGAGAGGGGCTGGGGGCTACACCTTC.

This chain uses TRBV4-1 with TRBJ1-1; possible D gene TRBD1, 5 bases. Germline-derived CDR1 and CDR2 are MGHRA and YSYEKL. V was cut by 1 base and J by 2 bases, with 17 bases left in between. The CDR3 consists of 17 residues. CDR3 loop: CASSQGQGRVGNTEAFF. CDR3 coding DNA: TGCGCCAGCAGCCAAGGTCAGGGAAGAGTAGGAAACACTGAAGCTTTCTTT.

This clone showed up just once. This chain links TRBV4-3 with TRBJ2-7; either TRBD1 or TRBD2 may supply D (5 bases each). The V end was cut by 3 bases, the J end by 3 bases, with 18 bases between. This CDR3 region has 16 residues. CDR1 and CDR2 (germline): LGHNA, YSLEER. In DNA, the CDR3 is TGCGCCAGCAGCCACAGCTATCCGGGACGGCGCTACGAGCAGTACTTC. Its translation: CASSHSYPGRRYEQYF.

The CDR3 DNA reads as TGTGCCAGCAGCTTAGTGGCCGGGGAGCTGTTTTTT. Its protein product is CASSLVAGELFF. The genes are TRBV13 and TRBJ2-2, with D unclear. This CDR3 has 12 residues. V dropped 1 base and J dropped 6 bases, with 3 bases sitting between them. Germline V gene sequence: CDR1 PRHDT, CDR2 FYEKMQ (reference sequence).

As to this clone: Other DNA variants within this sample encode the same CDR3. The chain employs TRBV6-5 and TRBJ2-7, with TRBD1 identical over 8 bases. Unmatched junction bases numbered 2, after V lost 6 bases and J lost 1 base. CDR3 length equals 13 residues. CDR1 and CDR2 from the germline V gene are MNHEY and SVGAGI. CDR3 coding DNA: TGTGCCAGCAGAAGACAGGGGTCCTACGAGCAGTACTTC. Its translation is CASRRQGSYEQYF.

This clone was picked up many times. The chain has TRBV19 and TRBJ1-4, with D possibly matching TRBD1 (5 bases). Germline V gene sequence: CDR1 LNHDA, CDR2 SQIVND (reference sequence). CDR3 size: 15 residues. V was clipped by 6 bases and J by 6 bases, with 17 bases between them. The CDR3 nucleotides read TGTGCCAGTAGAACTACACACCCGGGGGATGAAAAACTGTTTTTT. This sequence encodes CASRTTHPGDEKLFF. Based on the CDR3 plus reference TRBV19 and TRBJ1-4, the full variable domain is DGGITQSPKYLFRKEGQNVTLSCEQNLNHDAMYWYRQDPGQGLRLIYYSQIVNDFQKGDIAEGYSVSREKKESFPLTVTSAQKNPTAFYLCASRTTHPGDEKLFFGSGTQLSVL.

The rearrangement joins TRBV28 to TRBJ1-2; TRBD1 agrees at 7 bases. Germline-derived CDR1 and CDR2 are MDHEN and SYDVKM. This CDR3 region has 11 residues. Trimming took 10 bases from V and 6 from J; bases not matched to a gene: 5. CDR3 sequence: CAIEGADGYTF. As DNA, the CDR3 is TGTGCCATCGAGGGGGCGGATGGCTACACCTTC.

The chain joins TRBV28 to TRBJ1-1; a weak D match, TRBD1 (5 bases). Deletions cut 7 bases from V and 0 bases from J, with 12 bases between. The length of the CDR3 is 14 residues. Germline CDR1 MDHEN, CDR2 SYDVKM. The CDR3 nucleotides read TGTGCCAGCACCGCAGGGAGTATGAACACTGAAGCTTTCTTT. Protein: CASTAGSMNTEAFF. Supplemented by reference TRBV28 and TRBJ1-1, the full variable domain reads DVKVTQSSRYLVKRTGEKVFLECVQDMDHENMFWYRQDPGLGLRLIYFSYDVKMKEKGDIPEGYSVSREKKERFSLILESASTNQTSMYLCASTAGSMNTEAFFGQGTRLTVV.

The chain has TRBV28 and TRBJ2-6; tentatively, D is TRBD2 (6 bases). Germline lookup yields CDR1 MDHEN and CDR2 SYDVKM. V was pared by 2 bases and J by 2 bases, with 16 bases between. CDR3 length equals 18 residues. For the CDR3, the DNA is TGTGCCAGCAGTTTAGGTCTGGCGGGGAGACCTGGGGCCAACGTCCTGACTTTC. It is translated as CASSLGLAGRPGANVLTF.

The V and J genes are TRBV7-3 and TRBJ2-3, with TRBD2 identical over 8 bases. From germline, CDR1 is SGHTA and CDR2 FQGTGA. This CDR3 has 14 amino acids. Trimming took 2 bases from V and 4 from J; bases not matched to a gene: 2. The CDR3 coding sequence is TGTGCCAGCAGCTTAGCGGGAGGAGCAGATACGCAGTATTTT. Protein: CASSLAGGADTQYF. Complete variable domain (other parts from reference TRBV7-3 and TRBJ2-3): GAGVSQTPSNKVTEKGKYVELRCDPISGHTALYWYRQSLGQGPEFLIYFQGTGAADDSGLPNDRFFAVRPEGSVSTLKIQRTERGDSAVYLCASSLAGGADTQYFGPGTRLTVL.

V usage is TRBV6-5 and J usage is TRBJ2-1, with 7 positions matching TRBD1. V lost 5 bases to trimming and J lost 13 bases; unmatched junction nucleotides: 5. CDR1 MNHEY and CDR2 SVGAGI come from the germline V gene. The CDR3 consists of 11 residues. This chain's CDR3 is CASSTGQVQFF. In DNA form, the CDR3 reads TGTGCCAGCAGTACCGGACAGGTCCAGTTCTTC.

The chain links TRBV27 to TRBJ2-1; 8 bases are shared with TRBD2. The CDR3 consists of 16 residues. V was clipped by 5 bases and J by 3 bases; unmatched bases: 9. Germline V gene data show CDR1 as MNHEY and CDR2 as SMNVEV (reference sequence). The chain's CDR3 is CASSRQRETLYNEQFF. CDR3 in DNA: TGTGCCAGCAGTCGCCAGCGGGAGACGCTCTACAATGAGCAGTTCTTC.

This clone was counted ten times or more. The chain joins TRBV5-6 to TRBJ1-2, with a possible D match to TRBD1 (5 bases). Trimming pared 1 base from V and 8 bases from J, leaving 12 bases between. CDR3 size: 13 residues. In germline, CDR1 is SGHDT, CDR2 YYEEEE. DNA for the CDR3: TGTGCCAGCAGCTTGAGCACAGGCCGGGGCTACACCTTC. Protein: CASSLSTGRGYTF.

V is TRBV28 and J is TRBJ1-2; D is possibly TRBD1 (5 bases). This CDR3 is built from 15 residues. Trimming removed 4 bases from V and 4 bases from J, with 16 bases in between. Germline assignment: CDR1 MDHEN and CDR2 SYDVKM. Written as DNA, the CDR3 is TGTGCCAGCAGTTCTAGGGGCAGGGCATCCTATGGCTACACCTTC. This codes for CASSSRGRASYGYTF.

This chain connects TRBV5-1 to TRBJ2-1, with D tentatively TRBD2 (6 bases). The CDR3 is 14 residues long. CDR1 is SGHRS and CDR2 is YFSETQ in the germline V gene. V lost 2 bases, J lost 6 bases, and 12 bases lay in between. The CDR3 sequence is CASSFGTPINEQFF. The CDR3 DNA sequence: TGCGCCAGCAGCTTCGGGACTCCGATCAATGAGCAGTTCTTC. The full variable domain, its missing parts supplied by reference TRBV5-1 and TRBJ2-1, is KAGVTQTPRYLIKTRGQQVTLSCSPISGHRSVSWYQQTPGQGLQFLFEYFSETQRNKGNFPGRFSGRQFSNSRSEMNVSTLELGDSALYLCASSFGTPINEQFFGPGTRLTVL.

A note on this clone: Sequence at one end of the junction differs from germline and may be a read error. Different DNA sequences within this sample yield the same CDR3. The chain combines TRBV28 with TRBJ1-2; weak D call: TRBD1 (5 bases). This CDR3 is 12 amino acids long. Germline values: CDR1 MDHEN, CDR2 SYDVKM. CDR3: CASSRRNRGYTF. CDR3 nucleotides: TGTGCCAGCAGCCGCCGGAATCGGGGCTACACTTTC.

The rearrangement links TRBV28 to TRBJ2-1, with TRBD2 matching over 8 bases. The CDR3 is 17 amino acids. Germline V lookup: CDR1 MDHEN, CDR2 SYDVKM. V was pared by 4 bases and J by 3 bases, with 11 bases of the junction left unmatched. The CDR3 region has the DNA TGTGCCAGCAGTTACCGGACTAGCTGGGTGGTCTACAATGAGCAGTTCTTC. It encodes CASSYRTSWVVYNEQFF. The full variable domain, its missing parts supplied by reference TRBV28 and TRBJ2-1, is DVKVTQSSRYLVKRTGEKVFLECVQDMDHENMFWYRQDPGLGLRLIYFSYDVKMKEKGDIPEGYSVSREKKERFSLILESASTNQTSMYLCASSYRTSWVVYNEQFFGPGTRLTVL.

The chain combines TRBV7-3 with TRBJ2-2; 11 bases line up with TRBD2. The CDR3 is made up of 14 amino acids. J lost 6 bases, V lost 5 bases, and 2 bases had no gene match. Germline V gives CDR1 SGHTA, CDR2 FQGTGA. The CDR3, as DNA: TGTGCCAGCAGCATGGGACTAGCGGCCGGGGAGCTGTTTTTT. Encoded protein: CASSMGLAAGELFF.

The chain carries TRBV6-2 or TRBV6-3 and TRBJ2-3; TRBD1 agrees at 7 bases. V lost 5 bases to trimming and J lost 0 bases; unmatched junction nucleotides: 5. This CDR3 spans 15 amino acids. Germline V gene sequence: CDR1 MNHEY, CDR2 SVGEGT. CDR3 loop: CASSRGQSSTDTQYF. The CDR3, as DNA: TGTGCCAGCAGTAGGGGACAGTCTAGCACAGATACGCAGTATTTT.

This clone was found once. The chain's CDR3 is CASSKEAGLAGVGFTDTQYF. CDR3 in DNA: TGTGCCAGCAGCAAAGAGGCAGGACTAGCGGGAGTGGGGTTCACAGATACGCAGTATTTT. The chain joins TRBV21-1 to TRBJ2-3; no DNA check was done on the table's D call, TRBD2. TRBV21-1 is a pseudogene locus. This CDR3 is built from 20 residues.

The chain combines TRBV6-5 with TRBJ2-7, with D possibly TRBD2 on 5 matching bases. Trimming stripped 5 bases from V and 2 bases from J, with 10 bases between. The CDR3 is 13 amino acids. The germline gives CDR1 MNHEY, CDR2 SVGAGI. The CDR3 nucleotides are TGTGCCAGCAGTACACTAGAGACCTACGAGCAGTACTTC. Its protein product is CASSTLETYEQYF.

The V and J genes are TRBV7-2 and TRBJ2-7; 12 bases are shared with TRBD2. With V trimmed by 4 bases and J by 2 bases, 9 bases remained unmatched. The germline V gene has CDR1 SGHTA and CDR2 FQGNSA. The CDR3 is 17 residues long. The CDR3 DNA follows: TGTGCCAGCAGCTCCCACCCGACTAGCGGGAGCCCCTACGAGCAGTACTTC. As protein: CASSSHPTSGSPYEQYF.

This chain links TRBV29-1 with TRBJ2-2; TRBD1 is a possible D gene (7 bases). The germline V gene encodes CDR1 SQVTM and CDR2 ANQGSEA. The V end was cut by 0 bases, the J end by 6 bases, with 17 bases between. The CDR3 length is 16 residues. The CDR3 sequence: CSVEESEARGAGELFF. For the CDR3, the DNA is TGCAGCGTTGAAGAGTCCGAGGCCAGGGGGGCCGGGGAGCTGTTTTTT.

The genes are TRBV18 and TRBJ2-2; TRBD2 matches 7 bases. From germline, CDR1 is KGHSH and CDR2 LQKENI. The V gene end was trimmed by 4 bases and the J gene end by 4 bases; junction bases not matched to a gene: 6. The CDR3 is made up of 15 amino acids. Here the CDR3 DNA reads TGTGCCAGCTCACTTTCGGGGGGACGCACCGGGGAGCTGTTTTTT. Its translation: CASSLSGGRTGELFF.

The chain uses TRBV27 and TRBJ2-5; D tentatively reads TRBD1 or TRBD2 (6 bases each). Germline CDR1 reads MNHEY; CDR2 reads SMNVEV (reference sequence). Trimming cost V 9 bases and J 1 base, with 18 bases left between them. The CDR3 length is 15 residues. The CDR3 DNA reads as TGTGCCAGTCGGGGGCGGGGACGGATCCAAGAGACCCAGTACTTC. This translates into CASRGRGRIQETQYF.

The V call is TRBV4-1, the J call TRBJ2-7; 10 nucleotides agree with TRBD2. Germline CDR1 reads MGHRA; CDR2 reads YSYEKL. V was pared by 0 bases and J by 4 bases, with 3 bases of the junction left unmatched. The CDR3 spans 15 residues. The CDR3 DNA reads as TGCGCCAGCAGCCAAGACAGCGGGGGGGCTTACGAGCAGTACTTC. Translation gives CASSQDSGGAYEQYF.

The gene calls are TRBV6-2 or TRBV6-3 and TRBJ2-1, with a possible D match to TRBD2 (6 bases). This CDR3 contains 11 residues. Trimming removed 5 bases at V and 12 bases at J, with 11 bases between. Germline assignment: CDR1 MNHEY and CDR2 SVGEGT. DNA of the CDR3: TGTGCCAGCAGTCACGGGCGGGGGCAGTTCTTC. Its translation: CASSHGRGQFF.

The CDR3 protein is CASRLHNEQFF. For the CDR3, the DNA is TGTGCCAGCAGACTACACAATGAGCAGTTCTTC. This chain connects TRBV12-3 or TRBV12-4 to TRBJ2-1; D uncertain. V lost 6 bases, J lost 5 bases, and 5 bases lay in between. The CDR3 consists of 11 residues.

This clone came up a few times. V usage is TRBV2 and J usage is TRBJ1-5, with 9 bases aligning to TRBD1. Germline lookup yields CDR1 SNHLY and CDR2 FYNNEI. The CDR3 has 15 amino acids. The V gene end was trimmed by 4 bases and the J gene end by 6 bases; junction bases not matched to a gene: 7. CDR3 DNA: TGTGCCAGCAGTGGCTGGGACAGGGTCAGTCAGCCCCAGCATTTT. Its protein is CASSGWDRVSQPQHF. Supplemented by reference TRBV2 and TRBJ1-5, the full variable domain reads EPEVTQTPSHQVTQMGQEVILRCVPISNHLYFYWYRQILGQKVEFLVSFYNNEISEKSEIFDDQFSVERPDGSNFTLKIRSTKLEDSAMYFCASSGWDRVSQPQHFGDGTRLSIL.

In this sample, this clone turned up once. This chain joins TRBV7-2 and TRBJ1-2; no clear D gene. V was clipped by 1 base and J by 4 bases, with 7 bases between them. Germline CDR1 reads SGHTA; CDR2 reads FQGNSA. This CDR3 region has 13 residues. CDR3 in amino acids: CASSLGNGYGYTF. As DNA, the CDR3 is TGTGCCAGCAGCTTAGGTAATGGCTATGGCTACACCTTC.